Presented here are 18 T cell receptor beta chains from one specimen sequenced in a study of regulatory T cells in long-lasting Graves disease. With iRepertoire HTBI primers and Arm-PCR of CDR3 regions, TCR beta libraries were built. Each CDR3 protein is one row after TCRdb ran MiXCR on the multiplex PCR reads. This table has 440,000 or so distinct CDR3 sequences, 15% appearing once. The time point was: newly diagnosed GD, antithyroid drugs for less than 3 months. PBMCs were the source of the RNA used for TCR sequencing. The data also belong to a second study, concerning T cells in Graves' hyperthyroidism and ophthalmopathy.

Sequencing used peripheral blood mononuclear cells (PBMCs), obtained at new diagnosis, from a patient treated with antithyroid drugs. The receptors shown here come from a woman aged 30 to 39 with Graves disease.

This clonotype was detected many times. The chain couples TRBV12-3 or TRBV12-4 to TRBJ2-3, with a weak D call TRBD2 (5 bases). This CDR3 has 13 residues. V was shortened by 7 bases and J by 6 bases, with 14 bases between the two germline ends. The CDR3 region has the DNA TGTGCCAGCACGAGGACGGGCGGGGATACGCAGTATTTT. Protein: CASTRTGGDTQYF.

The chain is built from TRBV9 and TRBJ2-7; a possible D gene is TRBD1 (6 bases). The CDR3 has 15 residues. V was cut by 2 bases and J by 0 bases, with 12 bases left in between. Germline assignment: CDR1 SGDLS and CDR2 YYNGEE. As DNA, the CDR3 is TGTGCCAGCAGCGTGGATGGACAGAGCTCCTACGAGCAGTACTTC. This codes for CASSVDGQSSYEQYF. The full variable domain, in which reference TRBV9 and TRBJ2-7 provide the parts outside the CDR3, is DSGVTQTPKHLITATGQRVTLRCSPRSGDLSVYWYQQSLDQGLQFLIQYYNGEERAKGNILERFSAQQFPDLHSELNLSSLELGDSALYFCASSVDGQSSYEQYFGPGTRLTVT.

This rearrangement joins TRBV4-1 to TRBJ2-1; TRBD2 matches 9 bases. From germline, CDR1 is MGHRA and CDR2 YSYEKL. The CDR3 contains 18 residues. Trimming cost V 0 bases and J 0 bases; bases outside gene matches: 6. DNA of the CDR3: TGCGCCAGCAGCCAAGATCGTGCGGGAGGGCCCTCCTACAATGAGCAGTTCTTC. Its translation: CASSQDRAGGPSYNEQFF.

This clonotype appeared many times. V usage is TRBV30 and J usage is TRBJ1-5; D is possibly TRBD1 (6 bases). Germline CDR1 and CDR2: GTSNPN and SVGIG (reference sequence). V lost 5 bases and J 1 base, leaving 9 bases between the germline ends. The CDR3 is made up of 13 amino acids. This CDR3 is CAWGGGSNQPQHF. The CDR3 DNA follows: TGTGCCTGGGGGGGCGGCAGCAATCAGCCCCAGCATTTT.

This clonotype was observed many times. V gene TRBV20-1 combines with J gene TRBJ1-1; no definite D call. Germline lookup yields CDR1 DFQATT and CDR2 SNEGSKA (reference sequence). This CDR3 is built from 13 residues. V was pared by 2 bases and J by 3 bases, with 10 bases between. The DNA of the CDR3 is TGCAGTGCTAGATACCATGGGGACACTGAAGCTTTCTTT. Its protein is CSARYHGDTEAFF.

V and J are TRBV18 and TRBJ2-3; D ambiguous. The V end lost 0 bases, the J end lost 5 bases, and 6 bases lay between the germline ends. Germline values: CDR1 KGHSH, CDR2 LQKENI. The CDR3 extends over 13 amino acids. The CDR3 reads CASSPPPVDTQYF. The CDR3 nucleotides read TGTGCCAGCTCACCACCGCCCGTAGATACGCAGTATTTT.

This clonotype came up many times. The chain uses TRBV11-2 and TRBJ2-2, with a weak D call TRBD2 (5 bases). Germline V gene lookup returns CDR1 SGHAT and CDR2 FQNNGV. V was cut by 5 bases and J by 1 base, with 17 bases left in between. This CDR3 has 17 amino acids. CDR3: CASSQIDGLWNTGELFF. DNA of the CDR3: TGTGCCAGCAGCCAAATAGACGGACTCTGGAACACCGGGGAGCTGTTTTTT.

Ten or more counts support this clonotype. CDR3 bases: TGTGCCAGCAGCTTAACTAATGAAAAACTGTTTTTT. Translating gives CASSLTNEKLFF. The V call is TRBV11-2, the J call TRBJ1-4; D uncertain. Trimming took off 2 bases at V and 2 bases at J, with 0 bases between the two ends. Germline values: CDR1 SGHAT, CDR2 FQNNGV. This CDR3 contains 12 residues.

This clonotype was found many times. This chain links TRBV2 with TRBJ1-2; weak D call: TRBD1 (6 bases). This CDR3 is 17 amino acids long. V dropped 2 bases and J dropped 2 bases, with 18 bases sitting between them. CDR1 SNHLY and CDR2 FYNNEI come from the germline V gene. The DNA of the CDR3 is TGTGCCAGCAGTGAAAGCACAGGTCTAGGGGGGAACTATGGCTACACCTTC. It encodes CASSESTGLGGNYGYTF.

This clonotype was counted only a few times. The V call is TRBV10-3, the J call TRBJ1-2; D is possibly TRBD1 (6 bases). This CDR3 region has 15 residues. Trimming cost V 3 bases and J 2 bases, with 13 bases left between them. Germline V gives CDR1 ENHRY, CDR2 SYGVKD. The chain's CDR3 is CAISEGGGRNYGYTF. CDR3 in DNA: TGTGCCATCAGTGAAGGGGGGGGGAGGAACTATGGCTACACCTTC.

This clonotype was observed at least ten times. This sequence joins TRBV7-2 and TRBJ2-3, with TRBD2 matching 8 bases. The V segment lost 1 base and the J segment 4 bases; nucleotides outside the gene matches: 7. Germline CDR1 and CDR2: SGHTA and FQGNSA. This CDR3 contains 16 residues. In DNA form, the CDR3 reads TGTGCCAGCAGCTTAGTTCTAGCGGGTAGTGCAGATACGCAGTATTTT. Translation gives CASSLVLAGSADTQYF.

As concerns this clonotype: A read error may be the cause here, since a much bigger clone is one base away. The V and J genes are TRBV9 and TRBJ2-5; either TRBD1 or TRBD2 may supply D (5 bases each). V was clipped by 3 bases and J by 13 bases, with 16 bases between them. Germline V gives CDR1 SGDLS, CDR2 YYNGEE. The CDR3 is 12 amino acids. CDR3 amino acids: CASSGGFGERYF. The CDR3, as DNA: TGTGCCAGCAGCGGGGGGTTTGGCGAGCGGTACTTC.

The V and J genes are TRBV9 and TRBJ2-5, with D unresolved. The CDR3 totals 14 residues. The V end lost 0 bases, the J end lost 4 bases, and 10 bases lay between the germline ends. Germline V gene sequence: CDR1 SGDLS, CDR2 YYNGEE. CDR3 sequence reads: CASSVAVERETQYF. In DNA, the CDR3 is TGTGCCAGCAGCGTAGCTGTGGAAAGAGAGACCCAGTACTTC. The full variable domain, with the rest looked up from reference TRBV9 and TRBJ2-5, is DSGVTQTPKHLITATGQRVTLRCSPRSGDLSVYWYQQSLDQGLQFLIQYYNGEERAKGNILERFSAQQFPDLHSELNLSSLELGDSALYFCASSVAVERETQYFGPGTRLLVL.

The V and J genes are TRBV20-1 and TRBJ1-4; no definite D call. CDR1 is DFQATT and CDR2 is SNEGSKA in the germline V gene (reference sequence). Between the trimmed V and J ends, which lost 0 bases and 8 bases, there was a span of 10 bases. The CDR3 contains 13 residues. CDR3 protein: CSARELGKEKLFF. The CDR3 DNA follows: TGCAGTGCTAGAGAACTGGGAAAGGAAAAACTGTTTTTT.

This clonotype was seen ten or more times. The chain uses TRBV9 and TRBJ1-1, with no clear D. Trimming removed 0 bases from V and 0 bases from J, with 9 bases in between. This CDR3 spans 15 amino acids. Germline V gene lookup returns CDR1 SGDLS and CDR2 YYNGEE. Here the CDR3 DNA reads TGTGCCAGCAGCGTAGAGGGCAGCATGAACACTGAAGCTTTCTTT. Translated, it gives CASSVEGSMNTEAFF. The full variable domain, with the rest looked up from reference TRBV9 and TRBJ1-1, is DSGVTQTPKHLITATGQRVTLRCSPRSGDLSVYWYQQSLDQGLQFLIQYYNGEERAKGNILERFSAQQFPDLHSELNLSSLELGDSALYFCASSVEGSMNTEAFFGQGTRLTVV.

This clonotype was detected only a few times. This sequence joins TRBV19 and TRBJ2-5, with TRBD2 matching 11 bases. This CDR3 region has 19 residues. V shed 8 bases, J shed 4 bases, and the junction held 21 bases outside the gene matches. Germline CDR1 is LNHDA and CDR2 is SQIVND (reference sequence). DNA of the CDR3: TGTGCCAGTTCTTCTATCACTAGCGGGAGCGGAGGTACCCGAGAGACCCAGTACTTC. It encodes CASSSITSGSGGTRETQYF.

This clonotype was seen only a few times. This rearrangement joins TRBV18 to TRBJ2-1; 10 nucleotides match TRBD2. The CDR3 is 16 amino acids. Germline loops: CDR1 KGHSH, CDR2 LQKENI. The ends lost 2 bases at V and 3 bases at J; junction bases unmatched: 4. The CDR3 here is CASSPSSGGLYNEQFF. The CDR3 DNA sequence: TGTGCCAGCTCACCATCTAGCGGGGGTCTCTACAATGAGCAGTTCTTC.

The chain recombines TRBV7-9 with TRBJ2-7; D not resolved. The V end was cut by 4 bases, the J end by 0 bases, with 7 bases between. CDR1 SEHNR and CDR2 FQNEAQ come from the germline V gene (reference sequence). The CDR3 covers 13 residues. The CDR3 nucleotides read TGTGCCAGCAGCTATATCACCTCCTACGAGCAGTACTTC. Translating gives CASSYITSYEQYF. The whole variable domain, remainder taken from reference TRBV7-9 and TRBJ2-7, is DTGVSQNPRHKITKRGQNVTFRCDPISEHNRLYWYRQTLGQGPEFLTYFQNEAQLEKSRLLSDRFSAERPKGSFSTLEIQRTEQGDSAMYLCASSYITSYEQYFGPGTRLTVT.